This TCR beta chain appears in the sequencing data of a study of blood T cell repertoires in COVID-19. Study-wide context: T cells, B-cell-depleted T cells, or PBMCs supplied cDNA or gDNA.

Authors' data handling: Estimates of nucleated cell counts were drawn from the amplification of reference gene primers. The protocol was immunoSEQ multiplex PCR, while the TCRdb copy is restricted to in-frame clones and leaves out a portion. The V and J calls and clone size are taken from that table; D and trimming were inferred from the DNA. The sample lists hundreds of thousands of clones, roughly 87% seen once, with 3% in the top ten. From germline, CDR1 is SGHRS and CDR2 YFSETQ. The CDR3 length is 16 residues. The V gene lost 4 bases and the J gene lost 4 bases, with 19 bases spanning the gap. Sequenced input: peripheral blood. This receptor was obtained from a young man with active or convalescent COVID-19. This chain joins TRBV5-1 and TRBJ2-3, with D perhaps matching TRBD1 (6 bases). CDR3 nucleotides: TGCGCCAGCAGCCGTGGGGGCCAGAGCTTTGCAGATACGCAGTATTTT. It is translated as CASSRGGQSFADTQYF.